This passage covers 17 T cell receptor beta chains from one sample sequenced in a study of shared clonotypes between healthy human individuals (dated by TCRdb to about 2020). Receptors were amplified or captured by the immunoSEQ multiplex PCR assay. What TCRdb holds here is the immuneACCESS table cut down to in-frame rearrangements. Part of the clones is not present; checked against another copy, under half of the missing clones reflect an unresolved V gene, and the others are unexplained. Across this sample there are around 1,000,000 clones, with 77% seen only once. The top ten hold 0.89% of the sample. The sequenced sample consisted of memory CD4+ T cells from PBMCs. According to the study, the label for this sample's cell subset or site signals: CD45RA-negative fraction. These receptors were collected from a young man in good health. Some clones in this sample may be carry-over from other donors' samples.

The CDR3 sequence: CASRPDRGRKAFF. DNA of the CDR3: TGTGCCAGCAGGCCGGACAGGGGGCGGAAAGCTTTCTTT. This chain joins TRBV7-2 and TRBJ1-1; 11 bases fit TRBD1. CDR1 is SGHTA and CDR2 is FQGNSA in the germline V gene. V lost 6 bases, J lost 9 bases, and 6 bases stayed unmatched. The CDR3 loop spans 13 amino acids.

As for this clone: Its ends do not fully match the called genes, so a read error is possible. The chain combines TRBV6-5 with TRBJ1-3; D unresolved. The CDR3 sequence is 12 residues long. Germline assignment: CDR1 MNHEY and CDR2 SVGAGI. DNA for the CDR3: TGTGCCAGCAGTTACTCTGGAGACACCATATATTTT. It is translated as CASSYSGDTIYF.

This clone was counted a few times. This chain connects TRBV11-2 to TRBJ2-7, with TRBD2 as a possible D gene (7 bases). Germline assignment: CDR1 SGHAT and CDR2 FQNNGV. CDR3 length: 14 amino acids. The ends were cut back, 0 bases at V and 7 bases at J, with 13 bases in the middle. The CDR3 region has the DNA TGTGCCAGCAGCTTAGACGGAAGGGGGGGAGAGCAGTACTTC. Translating gives CASSLDGRGGEQYF.

This clone was seen just once. V usage is TRBV2 and J usage is TRBJ1-5, with a tentative D call TRBD1 (5 bases). The CDR3 length is 13 residues. V was pared by 5 bases and J by 7 bases, with 12 bases between. The germline CDR1 and CDR2 sequences are SNHLY and FYNNEI. Written as DNA, the CDR3 is TGTGCCAGCAGTTACCAGGGTAAACAGCCCCAGCATTTT. As protein: CASSYQGKQPQHF.

There are a few counts of this clone. This chain uses TRBV6-6 with TRBJ2-7; TRBD1 matches at 7 bases. In germline, CDR1 is MNHNY, CDR2 SVGAGI (reference sequence). The CDR3 has 13 amino acids. Losses at the gene ends were 9 bases for V and 5 bases for J; bases not matched to a gene: 10. The CDR3 DNA sequence: TGTGCCAGTGGAGGACAGGTTAACGACGAGCAGTACTTC. Protein product: CASGGQVNDEQYF.

This clone has a handful of counts. The chain employs TRBV18 and TRBJ1-1; D gene ambiguous. Germline V CDR1 and CDR2: KGHSH, LQKENI. The CDR3 is 14 amino acids. Between the trimmed V and J ends, which lost 3 bases and 2 bases, there was a span of 10 bases. DNA of the CDR3: TGTGCCAGCTCACCCGGACGGACTAACACTGAAGCTTTCTTT. Protein sequence: CASSPGRTNTEAFF.

This clone was observed a single time. This chain joins TRBV27 and TRBJ2-3, with a possible D match to TRBD1 (5 bases). The CDR3 is made up of 14 amino acids. V lost 5 bases and J lost 1, with 10 bases in between. CDR1 is MNHEY, CDR2 SMNVEV, per germline (reference sequence). CDR3 coding DNA: TGTGCCAGCAGTAAGACAGACCGCACAGATACGCAGTATTTT. This sequence encodes CASSKTDRTDTQYF.

Remarks on this clone: In the same sample, other DNA sequences code for this CDR3. The chain joins TRBV2 to TRBJ2-5, with TRBD1 as a possible D gene (6 bases). This CDR3 comprises 13 residues. Between the trimmed V and J ends, which lost 9 bases and 0 bases, there was a span of 11 bases. Germline CDR1 and CDR2: SNHLY and FYNNEI. Here the CDR3 reads CASSRDNQETQYF. The CDR3 DNA follows: TGTGCCAGTTCACGGGACAACCAAGAGACCCAGTACTTC.

The V gene is TRBV4-2, the J gene TRBJ2-2; TRBD2 matches at 8 bases. The CDR3 loop spans 16 amino acids. Germline V gives CDR1 LGHNA, CDR2 YNFKEQ. The V segment lost 4 bases and the J segment 5 bases; nucleotides outside the gene matches: 9. CDR3 residues: CASSRGEAGDTGELFF. In DNA, the CDR3 is TGTGCCAGCAGCCGGGGGGAAGCGGGAGATACCGGGGAGCTGTTTTTT.

This clone was seen a handful of times. The rearrangement links TRBV18 to TRBJ2-7, with 10 bases matching TRBD2. The CDR3 extends over 18 amino acids. J lost 0 bases, V lost 6 bases, and 14 bases had no gene match. Germline CDR1 reads KGHSH; CDR2 reads LQKENI. The CDR3: CASSSTSGKSSPSYEQYF. Here the CDR3 DNA reads TGTGCCAGCTCGTCCACTAGCGGGAAATCTTCCCCCTCCTACGAGCAGTACTTC.

The rearrangement uses TRBV14 and TRBJ2-5, with 11 bases that match TRBD2. CDR1 and CDR2 (germline): SGHDN, FVKESK. Trimming at V came to 3 bases and at J to 7 bases, leaving 7 bases not matched to a gene. The CDR3 has 15 residues. CDR3 in DNA: TGTGCCAGCAGCCATGGGACTAGCGGACCCGGGACCCAGTACTTC. Protein: CASSHGTSGPGTQYF.

The chain employs TRBV6-5 and TRBJ1-2, with D uncertain. The CDR3 runs to 14 residues. Trimming left V 0 bases short and J 3 bases short, with 8 bases between. From germline, CDR1 is MNHEY and CDR2 SVGAGI. The CDR3 DNA sequence: TGTGCCAGCAGTTACTCGTTCGGGGACTATGGCTACACCTTC. Residues: CASSYSFGDYGYTF.

This chain uses TRBV11-2 with TRBJ2-7; D not resolved. Germline lookup yields CDR1 SGHAT and CDR2 FQNNGV. The CDR3 has 15 residues. V dropped 0 bases and J dropped 1 base, with 10 bases sitting between them. CDR3 nucleotide sequence: TGTGCCAGCAGCTTAGATCGACTGGGGTCCTACGAGCAGTACTTC. Protein sequence: CASSLDRLGSYEQYF.

A single count supports this clone. This chain links TRBV18 with TRBJ2-1; tentative D call: TRBD2 (6 bases). CDR3 length: 14 residues. V shed 2 bases and J shed 3 bases, with 8 bases lying between them. The germline gives CDR1 KGHSH, CDR2 LQKENI. CDR3 protein: CASSPMRDYNEQFF. In DNA, the CDR3 is TGTGCCAGCTCACCAATGCGGGACTACAATGAGCAGTTCTTC.

The CDR3 nucleotides read TGTGCCAGCAGCACCCTTAGCCCCGGGGAGCTGTTTTTT. Its translation: CASSTLSPGELFF. The chain carries TRBV2 and TRBJ2-2; D remains ambiguous. Germline CDR1 reads SNHLY; CDR2 reads FYNNEI. V was clipped by 6 bases and J by 6 bases, with 11 bases between them. CDR3 length: 13 amino acids.

Comment on this clone: The sample carries other DNA sequences with the same CDR3. This rearrangement joins TRBV5-6 to TRBJ2-3; possibly TRBD2 for D (5 bases). V lost 4 bases and J 0 bases, leaving 12 bases between the germline ends. CDR3 length equals 15 residues. Germline lookup yields CDR1 SGHDT and CDR2 YYEEEE. The CDR3 sequence: CASSPGTGSTDTQYF. The DNA for the CDR3 is TGTGCCAGCAGCCCGGGCACGGGAAGCACAGATACGCAGTATTTT.

Only a few counts were recorded for this clone. The CDR3 region has the DNA TGTGCCAGCAGCTTATACCGGGAGATGGATACGCAGTATTTT. The encoded protein is CASSLYREMDTQYF. This chain connects TRBV11-2 to TRBJ2-3; D possibly corresponds to TRBD2 (6 bases). The V end was cut by 2 bases, the J end by 6 bases, with 12 bases between. The CDR3 extends over 14 amino acids. Germline-derived CDR1 and CDR2 are SGHAT and FQNNGV.